Listed below are T cell receptor beta chains from one sample, sequenced in a study of T cells in localized non-small cell lung cancer. Generated by immunoSEQ multiplex PCR, the TCRdb table keeps only in-frame clones and is missing some. The sample lists about 72,000 clones, almost 85% occurring once. Sequences were derived from peripheral blood, sampled before any cancer treatment. These receptor sequences come from a female donor of 60 years or more with stage I lung adenocarcinoma. The conserved cysteine and the conserved F or W are not part of the CDR3 here.

V,length,J,CDR3
TRBV6-6,10,TRBJ2-7,ASRTRNYEQY
TRBV5-1,13,TRBJ2-2,ASSLRQGTTGELF
TRBV4-1,14,TRBJ1-4,ASSQLNRDGREKLF
TRBV27,14,TRBJ2-7,ASSSRTSGGMEEQY
TRBV10-3,12,TRBJ1-1,AISELEANTEAF
TRBV6-5,14,TRBJ2-1,ASSYSPSGRGNEQF
TRBV6-5,11,TRBJ1-5,ASSYQGNQPQH
TRBV15,13,TRBJ1-2,ATSRDRPVAGGYT
TRBV28,10,TRBJ1-2,ASNRASVGYT
TRBV29-1,11,TRBJ2-1,SLIGTSGNEQF
TRBV6-6,13,TRBJ1-1,ASSRTGGGNTEAF
TRBV18,12,TRBJ2-7,ASSPSTGLGEQY
TRBV7-9,13,TRBJ1-4,ASSLATGQNEKLF
TRBV11-2,13,TRBJ1-2,ASSPWGGNNYGYT